Below, one T cell receptor beta chain is given with its context. These data come from a study of blood T cell repertoires in COVID-19. Those enrolled, adults aged roughly 18 to 95 years, came from 20 to 25 US areas. Sequencing was performed with immunoSEQ multiplex PCR; in TCRdb, only in-frame clones are kept and a portion is missing. The top ten clones hold under 8% of a sample with roughly 180,000 clones, 85% to 90% of them seen once. The receptor was isolated from a man aged 40-49 years who had recovered from COVID-19. The specimen was PBMCs or T cells enriched from blood (not recorded which).

The CDR3 DNA is TGTGCCAGCAGCCTGGCGCACAGAACTAATGAAAAACTGTTTTTT. It yields the protein CASSLAHRTNEKLFF. The chain combines TRBV4-2 with TRBJ1-4; no clear D. The CDR3 is 15 amino acids. Looked up from germline, CDR1 is LGHNA and CDR2 is YNFKEQ. V was shortened by 4 bases and J by 1 base, with 10 bases between the two germline ends.